This T cell receptor beta chain was captured by sequencing in a study of radiation and T cells in renal cell carcinoma. Libraries were prepared by immunoSEQ multiplex PCR; TCRdb keeps only in-frame clonotypes and omits some of them. The repertoire holds just over 95,000 clones, with roughly 82% as singletons. The time point here: blood 4 weeks post-SBRT, at nephrectomy. Documented treatment: 15 Gy SBRT to primary tumor, nephrectomy 4 weeks later. Nephrectomy followed 15 Gy stereotactic body radiation by 4 weeks. The clonotype comes from a man between 60 and 70 years old with renal cell carcinoma. Sample: blood, taken from a patient whose treatment included radiotherapy and nephrectomy.

CDR3 bases: TGTGCCAGCAGTGAAGTTGGGGGAGTCTACAATGAGCAGTTCTTC. Its translation: CASSEVGGVYNEQFF. The chain has TRBV6-1 and TRBJ2-1; tentatively, D is TRBD1 or TRBD2 (5 bases each). CDR1 and CDR2 from the germline V gene are MNHNS and SASEGT. The CDR3 has 15 amino acids. Between the trimmed V and J ends, which lost 1 base and 3 bases, there was a span of 10 bases.